This T cell receptor beta chain appears in the sequencing data of a study of cytomegalovirus exposure and HLA in healthy donors. Broader study findings: In the analysis, some V segments, TRBV6-2 and TRBV6-3 included, were excluded as indistinguishable.

The CDR3 covers 14 residues. The germline V gene has CDR1 SQVTM and CDR2 ANQGSEA. J was trimmed by 2 bases and V by 7 bases; bases with no gene match: 7. The PCR made use of 60 Vbeta and 13 Jbeta primers. Profiled with immunoSEQ multiplex PCR; TCRdb holds only in-frame clones, not every one. The sample's table shows about 200,000 clones. Details on this clone: The antigen remains unidentified.

The chain links TRBV29-1 to TRBJ2-5, with TRBD1 matching over 10 bases. The clonotype comes from a girl under 10 years old in good health and CMV-seropositive. The sequencing input was PBMCs. The CDR3 bases are TGCAGCGCCAACGACAGGGGGCGGCAAGAGACCCAGTACTTC. It translates to CSANDRGRQETQYF. The variable domain in full, with the rest retrieved from reference TRBV29-1 and TRBJ2-5, is SAVISQKPSRDICQRGTSLTIQCQVDSQVTMMFWYRQQPGQSLTLIATANQGSEATYESGFVIDKFPISRPNLTFSTLTVSNMSPEDSSIYLCSANDRGRQETQYFGPGTRLLVL.